The rows below give T cell receptor beta chains drawn from one sample of a study of blood T cell repertoires in COVID-19. The table came from immunoSEQ multiplex PCR; TCRdb's copy has only in-frame clones and leaves some out. Of over 150,000 clones in the sample, approximately 85% were seen once. The sequencing sample was made of peripheral blood. These receptors came from a man aged 40-49 years with acute or convalescent COVID-19. Each CDR3 is given without its conserved first and last residue. Rows give clone size only sometimes, using once, few, many, or a class for an expanded clone.

len	v_gene	abundance	CDR3aa
16	TRBV29-1	.	SVVLAPGQAGSGYEQY
11	TRBV5-1	.	ASSFTGNTEAF
11	TRBV5-4	.	ASSLAGDTEAF
13	TRBV6-2/TRBV6-3	.	ASSYGRGFADTQY
15	TRBV5-1	.	ASSLRGHLDSTDTQY
11	TRBV2	.	ASSVSVQETQY
8	TRBV28	.	ASQRYEQY
11	TRBV6-6	.	ASERGGGSPLH
12	TRBV5-1	.	ASSSGTSGEVGF
13	TRBV5-4	.	ASSLALTPYNEQF
12	TRBV9	.	ASSVGEGPGEQY
13	TRBV6-1	.	ASSEVPQGGEKLF
15	TRBV18	.	ASSPRHGQPGSYEQY
12	TRBV19	.	ASNSDRSGNTIY
13	TRBV5-1	.	ASSLGGIGTDTQY
12	TRBV11-2	.	ASSLKGTSGGSY
9	TRBV6-2/TRBV6-3	.	ASSQGGGYT
12	TRBV28	.	ASSLPGGAETQY
16	TRBV11-3	.	ASSPFPLISGSGYEQY
14	TRBV4-2	few	ASSQYKGAGNQPQH
11	TRBV7-8	.	ASSRTGNYGYT
13	TRBV5-1	few	ASSLEGTPLYEQY
12	TRBV19	.	ASRTAGWADTQY
13	TRBV6-5	.	ASSYAPGTYNEQF
12	TRBV7-3	.	ASSFGGRNSPLH
10	TRBV6-5	.	ASSPTRDTQY
11	TRBV27	.	ASSFIPGAEQY
12	TRBV24-1	few	ATSEGQANQPQH
14	TRBV9	.	ASSVGGWQRTGELF
14	TRBV7-3	.	ASSSSTERGTGELF
12	TRBV6-4	.	ATRPSPMSGEAF
10	TRBV27	.	ASRSISTEAF
11	TRBV7-2	.	ASSLPSASEQY
12	TRBV4-3	few	ASSQVGTGDEAF
13	TRBV11-2	.	ASSSLTGSNQPQH
13	TRBV30	.	AWSVPSGWGTEAF
13	TRBV5-1	.	ASSQDRPGGYGYT
13	TRBV7-9	.	ASSLRDRDTGELF
14	TRBV5-4	.	ASSQGTGPPGNTIY
11	TRBV28	.	ASSLSREETQY
10	TRBV10-3	.	AISATGAEQY
13	TRBV18	.	ASSPGAAEAYGYT
14	TRBV5-1	.	ASSPGGSGPNEKLF
14	TRBV6-5	.	ASSYPGTLSNQPQH
13	TRBV4-3	.	ASSQEGLAEETQY
10	TRBV28	.	ASRYSGDTQY
13	TRBV7-9	.	ASSPPGSSGNTIY
13	TRBV5-6	.	ASSLPGQGGETQY
13	TRBV6-5	.	ASSYQGTGTKGYT
13	TRBV9	.	ASSVNPRGAYEQY
10	TRBV12-3/TRBV12-4	few	ASSLIGYEQY
16	TRBV27	.	ASSLSDRVWDLGSPLH
15	TRBV19	.	ASSIPQGRAALAEAF
13	TRBV7-2	.	ASSSQGSRNQPQH
14	TRBV3-1/TRBV3-2	.	ASSQTPGAGANVLT